This T cell receptor beta chain was profiled in a study of cytotoxic CD8 clonotypes in ibrutinib-treated CLL. Overall study context: IGHV unmutated about 17; relapsed/refractory 11; treatment-naive some 14. After a median roughly 12 months on treatment (6 to 36), response samples were drawn. Overall study results and limits: Clonality went up at ibrutinib response and then declined back toward baseline at progression.

This clone appeared a few times. Its antigen is undetermined. TCR beta libraries used around 1.8 micrograms of DNA from cryopreserved PBMCs. Data came from immunoSEQ multiplex PCR; TCRdb stores just in-frame clones and leaves some out. The sample includes some 47,000 clones, roughly three fifths of them seen just once. Germline CDR1 reads SQVTM; CDR2 reads ANQGSEA. The V and J ends lost 6 bases and 7 bases, in that order; junction bases with no gene match: 8. CDR3 size: 13 residues. The specimen comprised PBMCs, sampled after 24 months of ibrutinib treatment. The J gene is TRBJ1-5, the V gene TRBV29-1; TRBD1 matches 8 bases. The sequence derives from a human donor with chronic lymphocytic leukemia. The CDR3 DNA reads as TGCAGCGTAGGACAGGGCTCGAGCCAGCCCCAGCATTTT. Amino acids: CSVGQGSSQPQHF.